These 15 T cell receptor beta chains came from one sample sequenced in a study of PD-1 blockade in mismatch repair-deficient tumors. The method was immunoSEQ multiplex PCR; TCRdb's version includes in-frame clones alone and lacks a portion of them. The table has 13,000 to 15,000 clones, roughly 84% seen once. Sequences were derived from PBMCs, sampled less than 15 weeks after starting pembrolizumab. Source of these receptors: an adult with mismatch repair-deficient cancer.

The genes are TRBV6-5 and TRBJ2-7, with 12 bases identical to TRBD1. V shed 2 bases and J 6 bases; nucleotides not matched to a gene: 5. This CDR3 is 15 amino acids long. Germline loops: CDR1 MNHEY, CDR2 SVGAGI. Written as DNA, the CDR3 is TGTGCCAGCAGTTACGAAGGGACAGGGGGCGGCGAGCAGTACTTC. This translates into CASSYEGTGGGEQYF.

This chain joins TRBV27 and TRBJ2-2; 8 nucleotides align to TRBD1. The germline V gene has CDR1 MNHEY and CDR2 SMNVEV (reference sequence). The junction had 10 bases not matched to a gene; V was cut back by 9 bases and J by 1 base. The CDR3 spans 16 residues. The CDR3 loop is CASRDRTPLNTGELFF. The CDR3 DNA sequence: TGTGCCAGTAGGGACAGGACTCCCCTGAACACCGGGGAGCTGTTTTTT.

The V call is TRBV30, the J call TRBJ2-7; 9 bases map to TRBD2. The CDR3 is 14 residues long. Germline CDR1 is GTSNPN and CDR2 is SVGIG (reference sequence). After removal of 2 bases from V and 0 bases from J, the junction contained 2 bases not matched to a gene. CDR3 protein: CAWSRLAASYEQYF. The CDR3 DNA follows: TGTGCCTGGAGTCGACTAGCGGCCTCCTACGAGCAGTACTTC.

This chain connects TRBV5-6 to TRBJ2-1, with 12 nucleotides matching TRBD2. Germline V gene data show CDR1 as SGHDT and CDR2 as YYEEEE. This CDR3 is built from 14 residues. J gave up 6 bases and V 2 bases, and 0 bases lay outside the gene matches. CDR3 amino acids: CASSLLAGGNEQFF. The CDR3 coding sequence is TGTGCCAGCAGCTTACTAGCGGGAGGCAATGAGCAGTTCTTC.

This clone was seen a handful of times. The J gene is TRBJ2-7, the V gene TRBV18; 9 positions match TRBD1. Per the germline V gene, CDR1 is KGHSH and CDR2 is LQKENI. V trimming: 0 bases; J trimming: 4 bases; junction bases outside the gene matches: 7. The CDR3 is 16 amino acids. In DNA, the CDR3 is TGTGCCAGCTCACCACCGGTGCTACAGGGGGCGTACGAGCAGTACTTC. Its protein product is CASSPPVLQGAYEQYF.

The chain has TRBV6-5 and TRBJ2-3; 7 bases agree with TRBD1. Germline CDR1 is MNHEY and CDR2 is SVGAGI. J lost 0 bases, V lost 4 bases, and 4 bases had no gene match. This CDR3 has 15 residues. DNA of the CDR3: TGTGCCAGCAGTTCCCGGGACAGAAGCACAGATACGCAGTATTTT. It specifies CASSSRDRSTDTQYF.

In regard to this clone: The junction departs from the called germline gene at one end, perhaps through a read error. This chain joins TRBV7-7 and TRBJ2-3; 12 bases map to TRBD1. Germline CDR1 SSHAT, CDR2 FNYEAQ (reference sequence). The CDR3 runs 16 residues. CDR3 loop: CASSLGTGGLSDTQYF. DNA for the CDR3: TGTGCTAGCAGCCTCGGGACAGGGGGCCTTTCAGATACGCAGTATTTT.

The chain joins TRBV7-9 to TRBJ2-3, with 7 positions matching TRBD2. This CDR3 spans 14 amino acids. CDR1 and CDR2 from the germline V gene are SEHNR and FQNEAQ (reference sequence). J lost 1 base, V lost 5 bases, and 3 bases had no gene match. DNA of the CDR3: TGTGCCAGCAGCCTGAGCGGGGGCACAGATACGCAGTATTTT. It is translated as CASSLSGGTDTQYF.

This clone occurred a few times. The chain is built from TRBV7-8 and TRBJ2-7, with a tentative D call TRBD1 (5 bases). This CDR3 is 14 amino acids long. V gave up 8 bases and J gave up 1 base, with 15 bases separating them. Germline values: CDR1 SGHVS, CDR2 FQNEAQ. The CDR3 protein is CASQKEQVSYEQYF. The CDR3 region has the DNA TGTGCCAGCCAAAAAGAACAGGTTTCCTACGAGCAGTACTTC.

The J gene is TRBJ2-2, the V gene TRBV6-1, with 8 bases fitting TRBD2. After removal of 7 bases from V and 4 bases from J, the junction contained 5 bases not matched to a gene. Germline CDR1 MNHNS, CDR2 SASEGT. The CDR3 totals 14 residues. The CDR3 is CASNYGGGTGELFF. The CDR3 nucleotides are TGTGCCAGCAACTACGGGGGGGGCACCGGGGAGCTGTTTTTT.

The rearrangement uses TRBV4-1 and TRBJ2-3, with D unresolved. CDR3 length: 14 amino acids. The V end was cut by 1 base, the J end by 3 bases, with 8 bases between. Germline V gene sequence: CDR1 MGHRA, CDR2 YSYEKL. CDR3 protein: CASSQVSRTDTQYF. In DNA, the CDR3 is TGCGCCAGCAGCCAAGTTTCCCGGACAGATACGCAGTATTTT.

The chain couples TRBV5-5 to TRBJ2-7; D not resolved. CDR3 length equals 15 residues. The V end lost 1 base, the J end lost 3 bases, and 14 bases lay between the germline ends. Germline V gene sequence: CDR1 SGHKS, CDR2 YYEKEE (reference sequence). CDR3 nucleotides: TGTGCCAGCAGCTTGTTATCCAGGCCCCTCTACGAGCAGTACTTC. This encodes CASSLLSRPLYEQYF.

The V call is TRBV11-2, the J call TRBJ1-5; 8 nucleotides match TRBD1. Germline V CDR1 and CDR2: SGHAT, FQNNGV. The V segment lost 4 bases and the J segment 6 bases; nucleotides outside the gene matches: 5. CDR3 length: 14 residues. The CDR3 region has the DNA TGTGCCAGCAGCTCCGGACAGGGCCCTCAGCCCCAGCATTTT. This sequence encodes CASSSGQGPQPQHF.

This clone was seen a single time. The chain joins TRBV11-3 to TRBJ2-3; tentatively, D is TRBD2 (5 bases). CDR1 and CDR2 from the germline V gene are SGHNT and YENEEA. Trimming removed 10 bases from V and 4 bases from J, with 12 bases in between. The length of the CDR3 is 12 residues. The CDR3, as DNA: TGTGCCACCCACTCACTAGCAGATACGCAGTATTTT. It yields the protein CATHSLADTQYF.

The chain uses TRBV10-2 and TRBJ2-1; TRBD2 matches at 14 bases. Looked up from germline, CDR1 is WSHSY and CDR2 is SAAADI. This CDR3 contains 17 residues. With 10 bases clipped from V and 1 base from J, the junction kept 9 bases outside the gene matches. The CDR3 nucleotides are TGCGCCACCGTGGGACTAGCGGGAGCGTGGTCCTACAATGAGCAGTTCTTC. Translated, it gives CATVGLAGAWSYNEQFF.